The source of this T cell receptor (beta chain) is a study of glioma-infiltrating T cells after dendritic cell vaccination (dated by TCRdb to the mid-2010s). About the study as a whole: The cohort comprised around 15 glioblastoma patients from Phase I and II dendritic cell vaccination trials, 9 newly diagnosed and 6 with recurrent disease. Deep sequencing of TCR beta CDR3 regions was used to quantify tumor-infiltrating lymphocyte content and compare tumor and blood repertoires in dendritic cell-vaccinated glioblastoma patients. Each patient got three intradermal injections of the dendritic cell vaccine, spaced at biweekly intervals, in the arm below the axilla. To make the vaccine, monocyte-derived dendritic cells were cultured for approximately 7 days with IL-4 and GM-CSF and then pulsed overnight with autologous tumor lysate. Autologous tumor lysate-pulsed dendritic cell vaccination was administered to the patients between about 2002 and 2013. Survival after dendritic cell vaccination was correlated with TCR sequencing metrics, including TIL content and tumor-blood repertoire overlap. The study at large found these results: Higher estimated pretreatment TIL content predicted longer time to progression and overall survival after dendritic cell vaccination. The TCR overlap response model with three groups was called speculative and said to need prospective validation. No direct relationship between TCR clonality and survival was found, suggesting that a diverse polyclonal response may matter. The cohort was small and heterogeneous, only a few patients had full blood and tumor sets, and even fewer had initial-recurrent tumor pairs.

The CDR3 runs 12 residues from the cysteine to the phenylalanine. Just CDR3 DNA is preserved here, 36 bases in frame from base 1. Trimming takes 4 bases from V and 4 bases from J, and the germline ends sit 7 bases apart. The CDR1 and CDR2 encoded by the germline V gene are MNHEY and SVGAGI. Notes on this clone: The specificity of this receptor is unknown. Within one base of it there is no much larger clone, and no base qualities were kept.

Per the publication, the time point label means: after dendritic cell vaccination, including at tumor progression/relapse. Patients were selected on the basis of adequate residual fresh-frozen tumor tissue and more than two years of available survival data. An isocitrate dehydrogenase mutation was not carried by any of the glioblastoma patients, although molecular status was otherwise variable. PBMC were collected before vaccination, two weeks after the third vaccination, and at tumor progression if progression occurred. The Qiagen DNeasy Blood extraction Kit was used for extraction of genomic DNA. TCRB CDR3 regions were amplified from 2 ug genomic DNA, or all available DNA if less, using the immunoSEQ assay. Multiplex PCR used 60 forward primers for TCR V beta segments and 13 reverse primers for J beta segments. Synthetic control templates were spiked into each sample at limiting dilution to estimate reads per starting template. The Illumina HiSeq System generated 87 bp sequencing reads. As for the authors' bioinformatics: PCR and sequencing errors were removed by merging closely related sequences with a nearest neighbor algorithm. TCR overlap was defined as the percentage of unique tumor TCR beta sequences that were also found in the peripheral blood of the same patient. The source is immuneACCESS, and TCRdb retained only in-frame sequences with V and J called. Part of the clones is not carried over; for the studies checked, unresolved V genes explain less than half of this, and the remainder is unexplained. The D gene and trimming were derived from the DNA, and the V and J assignments and clone size from that table. The sample profile shows 55,000 to 75,000 clones; around 85% of them were found once. The ten largest clonotypes hold around a sixth of the sample.

The source is a human donor with glioblastoma. The chain uses TRBV6-5 and TRBJ1-1; the D gene is unclear. The material was blood, obtained after dendritic cell vaccination. The nucleotide sequence is TGTGCCAGCAGTTTCGGAGGCACTGAAGCTTTCTTT. This gives the protein CASSFGGTEAFF.